This entry concerns a single T cell receptor beta chain. Its specificity is unknown. The data were taken from a study of cytomegalovirus exposure and HLA in healthy donors. General study points: Segments of the TCR beta V type were, in most cases, productive about 90% or about 30% of the time in an earlier analysis. Many donors shared some public TCRs, even though most TCR sequences were rare. Being indistinguishable, some V segments were excluded, TRBV6-2 and TRBV6-3 among them. As immune exposure information, only CMV serostatus was available.

V lost 4 bases and J lost 5; bases outside the gene matches: 3. CDR3 size: 13 residues. Germline values: CDR1 SGHTS, CDR2 YDEGEE. Vbeta (60) and Jbeta (13) primers were used in the PCR. Produced via immunoSEQ multiplex PCR; TCRdb's table is partial and in-frame only. The sample holds approximately 160,000 clones, around four fifths seen once. The origin of this receptor is a male donor in good health and CMV-seropositive. Sequenced input: PBMCs. The V gene is TRBV5-8, the J gene TRBJ1-5; 7 bases match TRBD1. The DNA of the CDR3 is TGTGCCAGCAGCCGCGACAGGGATCAGCCCCAGCATTTT. As protein: CASSRDRDQPQHF.